Following are 28 T cell receptor beta chains from one sample sequenced in a study of blood T cell repertoires in COVID-19. Only in-frame clones appear in the TCRdb table, and some are missing; sequencing was by immunoSEQ multiplex PCR. The sample shows about 160,000 clones, more than 60% of them seen only once. The source material was peripheral blood. Receptor source: a man in his 60s with acute or convalescent COVID-19.

V gene TRBV24-1 combines with J gene TRBJ2-5, with D possibly matching TRBD2 (7 bases). The CDR3 has 15 amino acids. Germline CDR1 is KGHDR and CDR2 is SFDVKD. The V end lost 1 base, the J end lost 7 bases, and 15 bases lay between the germline ends. This CDR3 is CATSDLGGVQGTQYF. The CDR3 nucleotides are TGTGCCACCAGTGATTTAGGGGGGGTGCAGGGGACCCAGTACTTC.

J is TRBJ1-1 and V is TRBV29-1; unclear D gene. V lost 5 bases and J 1 base, leaving 8 bases between the germline ends. CDR1 SQVTM and CDR2 ANQGSEA come from the germline V gene. The CDR3 totals 12 residues. CDR3 sequence reads: CSVPGGNTEAFF. CDR3 coding DNA: TGCAGCGTTCCGGGAGGGAACACTGAAGCTTTCTTT.

This clone was recorded only once. The chain is built from TRBV24-1 and TRBJ2-3, with 10 bases matching TRBD2. The trim removed 3 bases at V and 5 bases at J, leaving 7 bases unmatched. This CDR3 spans 16 amino acids. CDR1 KGHDR and CDR2 SFDVKD come from the germline V gene. Written as DNA, the CDR3 is TGTGCCACCAGTGATAAGATAGCGGGGGGTGTAGATACGCAGTATTTT. Its protein is CATSDKIAGGVDTQYF.

The chain recombines TRBV28 with TRBJ1-2; D not resolved. In germline, CDR1 is MDHEN, CDR2 SYDVKM. Trimming removed 8 bases at V and 0 bases at J, with 16 bases between. This CDR3 is 15 amino acids long. CDR3 loop: CASPPGTGANYGYTF. In DNA, the CDR3 is TGTGCCAGCCCTCCCGGAACGGGAGCTAACTATGGCTACACCTTC.

The genes are TRBV10-3 and TRBJ2-1; maybe TRBD1 (6 bases). Trimming removed 6 bases from V and 8 bases from J, with 17 bases in between. This CDR3 is built from 14 residues. Germline CDR1 ENHRY, CDR2 SYGVKD. The CDR3 DNA is TGTGCCATCAGCCTTACACAGGGAAAGGATGAGCAGTTCTTC. Its protein is CAISLTQGKDEQFF.

The chain joins TRBV13 to TRBJ2-7, with 9 bases aligning to TRBD1. The V and J ends lost 4 bases and 3 bases, in that order; junction bases with no gene match: 4. The CDR3 is made up of 14 amino acids. The germline CDR1 and CDR2 sequences are PRHDT and FYEKMQ (reference sequence). The CDR3 nucleotides are TGTGCCAGCAGCTACCGGGACAGGGTCTACGAGCAGTACTTC. Its protein product is CASSYRDRVYEQYF.

CDR3 sequence: CASSYSVPGVGYTF. The CDR3 DNA follows: TGTGCCAGCAGTTACTCGGTTCCCGGGGTTGGCTACACCTTC. V gene TRBV6-2 or TRBV6-3 combines with J gene TRBJ1-2; unclear D gene. CDR3 length equals 14 residues. Germline V gene data show CDR1 as MNHEY and CDR2 as SVGEGT. The ends were cut back, 0 bases at V and 7 bases at J, with 12 bases in the middle.

The rearrangement joins TRBV9 to TRBJ2-5, with D tentatively TRBD1 (5 bases). The CDR3 consists of 15 residues. Germline-derived CDR1 and CDR2 are SGDLS and YYNGEE. Trimming stripped 3 bases from V and 1 base from J, with 13 bases between. The CDR3 DNA sequence: TGTGCCAGCAGCGAGGGGTCGCGGATCCAAGAGACCCAGTACTTC. This gives the protein CASSEGSRIQETQYF.

The chain carries TRBV21-1 and TRBJ1-5; whether TRBD1, the table's D call, matches the DNA was not checked. TRBV21-1 is termed a pseudogene. This CDR3 has 16 amino acids. The CDR3 reads CASSTPDRGRNQPQHF. DNA of the CDR3: TGTGCCAGCAGCACCCCCGACAGGGGTCGCAATCAGCCCCAGCATTTT.

This clone was observed a handful of times. The chain employs TRBV12-3 or TRBV12-4 and TRBJ1-2; D is possibly TRBD1 (5 bases). The V end lost 6 bases, the J end lost 5 bases, and 13 bases lay between the germline ends. The CDR3 contains 13 residues. CDR3 sequence reads: CASSPTVSYGYTF. Here the CDR3 DNA reads TGTGCCAGCAGCCCGACAGTTTCTTATGGCTACACCTTC.

V and J are TRBV29-1 and TRBJ2-1; possibly TRBD2 for D (7 bases). V shed 7 bases and J shed 6 bases, with 16 bases lying between them. Germline lookup yields CDR1 SQVTM and CDR2 ANQGSEA. The CDR3 spans 13 residues. CDR3 DNA sequence: TGCAGCGCCCGGGGGGCCCGCTCCAATGAGCAGTTCTTC. It encodes CSARGARSNEQFF.

This chain links TRBV10-3 with TRBJ2-7; TRBD2 might be the D (8 bases). V shed 6 bases and J shed 2 bases, with 17 bases lying between them. The germline CDR1 and CDR2 sequences are ENHRY and SYGVKD. The CDR3 spans 15 residues. DNA of the CDR3: TGTGCCATCAGCCCGGGGGGGCAGGGGGCCTACGAGCAGTACTTC. It translates to CAISPGGQGAYEQYF.

In the case of this clone: The same CDR3 can be traced to other DNA sequences in this sample. J is TRBJ2-1 and V is TRBV7-2, with 8 bases matching TRBD1. This CDR3 comprises 15 residues. The germline V gene encodes CDR1 SGHTA and CDR2 FQGNSA. Trimming took 5 bases from V and 4 from J; bases not matched to a gene: 7. The CDR3 DNA sequence: TGTGCCAGCAGCCTACGAACAGGGGGATACAATGAGCAGTTCTTC. It translates to CASSLRTGGYNEQFF.

There are a few counts of this clone. J is TRBJ2-7 and V is TRBV30; 13 nucleotides line up with TRBD2. The germline gives CDR1 GTSNPN, CDR2 SVGIG (reference sequence). CDR3 size: 13 residues. The junction had 2 bases not matched to a gene; V was cut back by 2 bases and J by 7 bases. The CDR3 DNA is TGTGCCTGGAGTTGGACTAGCGGGGGAGAGCAGTACTTC. This translates into CAWSWTSGGEQYF.

The V call is TRBV3-1 (or the pseudogene TRBV3-2), the J call TRBJ2-7; TRBD1 aligns across 7 bases. The CDR3 covers 15 residues. From germline, CDR1 is LGHDT and CDR2 YNNKEL (reference sequence). The junction had 9 bases not matched to a gene; V was cut back by 4 bases and J by 3 bases. This CDR3 reads CASSPRDSAYYEQYF. CDR3 DNA sequence: TGTGCCAGCAGCCCCCGGGACAGCGCCTACTACGAGCAGTACTTC.

J is TRBJ2-2 and V is TRBV5-8; 11 nucleotides align to TRBD2. V was clipped by 5 bases and J by 2 bases; unmatched bases: 5. Germline V CDR1 and CDR2: SGHTS, YDEGEE. The CDR3 runs 16 residues. CDR3 region: CASRRGTSGNTGELFF. The CDR3 DNA is TGTGCCAGCAGACGCGGGACTAGCGGAAACACCGGGGAGCTGTTTTTT.

The chain couples TRBV19 to TRBJ2-3, with D perhaps TRBD1 (5 bases). CDR3 length: 14 amino acids. V lost 4 bases, J lost 1 base, and 9 bases lay in between. Germline V gene sequence: CDR1 LNHDA, CDR2 SQIVND (reference sequence). DNA for the CDR3: TGTGCCAGTAGTACATTGACAGGCACAGATACGCAGTATTTT. The encoded protein is CASSTLTGTDTQYF. Drawing the rest from reference TRBV19 and TRBJ2-3, the complete variable domain is DGGITQSPKYLFRKEGQNVTLSCEQNLNHDAMYWYRQDPGQGLRLIYYSQIVNDFQKGDIAEGYSVSREKKESFPLTVTSAQKNPTAFYLCASSTLTGTDTQYFGPGTRLTVL.

A remark on this clone: This sample includes further DNA sequences coding for the same CDR3. J is TRBJ1-6 and V is TRBV6-5, with D possibly being TRBD1 (6 bases). CDR1 is MNHEY and CDR2 is SVGAGI in the germline V gene. Deletions cut 6 bases from V and 6 bases from J, with 6 bases between. This CDR3 comprises 12 residues. This CDR3 is CASRQGNSPLHF. Written as DNA, the CDR3 is TGTGCCAGCAGACAGGGTAATTCACCCCTCCACTTT.

The V call is TRBV6-2 or TRBV6-3, the J call TRBJ2-7, with D hard to call. CDR3 length equals 13 residues. Germline V gene sequence: CDR1 MNHEY, CDR2 SVGEGT. The germline V and J ends were trimmed by 0 bases and 0 bases, with 3 bases remaining between them. CDR3 coding DNA: TGTGCCAGCAGTTACTCGAGCTCCTACGAGCAGTACTTC. Translation: CASSYSSSYEQYF.

This chain uses TRBV30 with TRBJ1-5; D remains unclear. V was cut by 3 bases and J by 6 bases, with 9 bases left in between. Germline V gene data show CDR1 as GTSNPN and CDR2 as SVGIG (reference sequence). CDR3 size: 12 residues. The DNA for the CDR3 is TGTGCCTGGAGCCTTAGCGCTCAGCCCCAGCATTTT. This encodes CAWSLSAQPQHF. Looking up the rest from reference TRBV30 and TRBJ1-5 gives the full variable domain: SQTIHQWPATLVQPVGSPLSLECTVEGTSNPNLYWYRQAAGRGLQLLFYSVGIGQISSEVPQNLSASRPQDRQFILSSKKLLLSDSGFYLCAWSLSAQPQHFGDGTRLSIL.

The gene calls are TRBV7-3 and TRBJ2-5; 10 bases map to TRBD1. With 5 bases clipped from V and 2 bases from J, the junction kept 5 bases outside the gene matches. From germline, CDR1 is SGHTA and CDR2 FQGTGA. The CDR3 length is 15 residues. CDR3 amino acids: CASSPTGGLQETQYF. The DNA of the CDR3 is TGTGCCAGCAGCCCGACAGGGGGCCTACAAGAGACCCAGTACTTC. Drawing the rest from reference TRBV7-3 and TRBJ2-5, the complete variable domain is GAGVSQTPSNKVTEKGKYVELRCDPISGHTALYWYRQSLGQGPEFLIYFQGTGAADDSGLPNDRFFAVRPEGSVSTLKIQRTERGDSAVYLCASSPTGGLQETQYFGPGTRLLVL.

This sequence joins TRBV30 and TRBJ2-1; D is possibly TRBD1 (5 bases). The V gene's germline CDR1 is GTSNPN and CDR2 SVGIG (reference sequence). This CDR3 region has 16 residues. V was cut by 0 bases and J by 0 bases, with 12 bases left in between. In DNA form, the CDR3 reads TGTGCCTGGAGTGTCCAGGGCATGGCCTCCTACAATGAGCAGTTCTTC. It codes for CAWSVQGMASYNEQFF.

This clone was counted between two and nine times. The V and J genes are TRBV7-2 and TRBJ1-2; 12 nucleotides line up with TRBD1. Germline CDR1 reads SGHTA; CDR2 reads FQGNSA. Trimming at V came to 6 bases and at J to 6 bases, leaving 5 bases not matched to a gene. The CDR3 consists of 14 residues. For the CDR3, the DNA is TGTGCCAGCAGGTCCGGGACAGGGGGCCATGGCTACACCTTC. It specifies CASRSGTGGHGYTF.

The CDR3 reads CASSPGTGPSGANVLTF. The CDR3 coding sequence is TGTGCCAGCAGCCCCGGGACAGGGCCCTCTGGGGCCAACGTCCTGACTTTC. The gene calls are TRBV9 and TRBJ2-6; 9 positions match TRBD1. With V trimmed by 4 bases and J by 0 bases, 5 bases remained unmatched. Germline V gives CDR1 SGDLS, CDR2 YYNGEE. The CDR3 is 17 residues long.

The V and J genes are TRBV5-4 and TRBJ2-5; D is possibly TRBD1 (5 bases). The CDR3 consists of 14 residues. Germline CDR1 reads SGHNT; CDR2 reads YYREEE (reference sequence). V was pared by 4 bases and J by 0 bases, with 10 bases between. The CDR3 loop is CASSQGFNQETQYF. Written as DNA, the CDR3 is TGTGCCAGCAGCCAGGGATTTAACCAAGAGACCCAGTACTTC.

This clone was counted only a few times. The CDR3 DNA sequence: TGTGCCAGCAGTCCACAGGGGTATGGCTACACCTTC. This encodes CASSPQGYGYTF. This chain uses TRBV25-1 with TRBJ1-2, with 7 bases lining up with TRBD1. The CDR3 spans 12 residues. V shed 5 bases, J shed 5 bases, and the junction held 2 bases outside the gene matches. The germline V gene encodes CDR1 MGHDK and CDR2 SYGVNS.

The table lists this clone with a count of one. The gene calls are TRBV3-1 (or the pseudogene TRBV3-2) and TRBJ1-1; D unclear. The CDR3 consists of 12 residues. Deletions cut 1 base from V and 7 bases from J, with 7 bases between. Germline assignment: CDR1 LGHDT and CDR2 YNNKEL (reference sequence). CDR3 nucleotides: TGTGCCAGCAGCCAAGGGCCGTTTGAAGCTTTCTTT. Translation: CASSQGPFEAFF.

The gene calls are TRBV30 and TRBJ1-4, with TRBD1 identical over 12 bases. The CDR3 runs 15 residues. Germline V gives CDR1 GTSNPN, CDR2 SVGIG (reference sequence). V lost 0 bases, J lost 9 bases, and 5 bases stayed unmatched. The DNA of the CDR3 is TGTGCCTGGAGTGTCCGGGGACAGGGGGCGAAAAAACTGTTTTTT. Translating it yields CAWSVRGQGAKKLFF.